A selection of T cell receptor beta chains follows, all from one sample in a study of blood T cell repertoires in COVID-19. Profiling relied on immunoSEQ multiplex PCR, and the TCRdb table lists in-frame clones only, not all of them. The sample lists roughly 74,000 clones, 84% seen once, with approximately 35% in the top ten. The sample comprised peripheral blood. Source of these receptors: a man between 65 and 85 years old with acute or convalescent COVID-19. Both conserved end residues are part of each CDR3. Fields, in order: J gene, V gene, clone size, D gene, CDR3 DNA, CDR3 protein. D genes are given only for firm matches. The listing skips clone size in some rows; elsewhere it reads once, few, many or a size class.

TRBJ2-5 TRBV11-2 - - TGTGCCAGCAGCTTAGAACCCCAGGCGACCCAGTACTTC CASSLEPQATQYF
TRBJ1-3 TRBV9 once TRBD1 TGTGCCAGCAGCGTAGGGGGGACAGGGGTTTCGGGAAACACCATATATTTT CASSVGGTGVSGNTIYF
TRBJ2-7 TRBV2 once - TGTGCCAGCAGTACGGACAGCTACGAGCAGTACTTC CASSTDSYEQYF
TRBJ2-5 TRBV24-1 - TRBD1 TGTGCCACCAGTGAGTCCGGGACAGGGAGGGGAGAGACCCAGTACTTC CATSESGTGRGETQYF
TRBJ2-6 TRBV28 - TRBD2 TGTGCCAGCAGTTTAGGGAGGGTAGACTCTGGGGCCAACGTCCTGACTTTC CASSLGRVDSGANVLTF
TRBJ2-3 TRBV11-3 once - TGTGCCAGCAGCTTAGGCTCTAGCGCAAGCACAGATACGCAGTATTTT CASSLGSSASTDTQYF
TRBJ2-7 TRBV28 - - TGTGCCAGCACCCCTGTGCCGGGGACTGCTAAGGACGAGCAGTACTTC CASTPVPGTAKDEQYF
TRBJ2-2 TRBV15 - TRBD2 TGTGCCACCAGCAGGATTACGCCAGGACTAGCGGGAGCTTATGGCGGGGAGCTGTTTTTT CATSRITPGLAGAYGGELFF
TRBJ2-1 TRBV28 - TRBD2 TGTGCCAGCAGAAAACTAGCGGTCTCCTACAATGAGCAGTTCTTC CASRKLAVSYNEQFF
TRBJ2-1 TRBV5-4 once TRBD2 TGTGCCAGCCGCAGCGGGAGTGGCAATGAGCAGTTCTTC CASRSGSGNEQFF
TRBJ1-2 TRBV18 - TRBD1 TGTGCCAGCTCACCGCCTACGGGACAGAACTATGGCTACACCTTC CASSPPTGQNYGYTF
TRBJ2-1 TRBV10-3 - TRBD2 TGTGCCATCAGTGAGTCGGCTAGCGGGGGCAATGAGCAGTTCTTC CAISESASGGNEQFF
TRBJ1-2 TRBV5-6 - - TGTGCCAGCAGCTTGACCGGCCGGGGAAGGTTTGGCTACACCTTC CASSLTGRGRFGYTF
TRBJ1-2 TRBV6-2/TRBV6-3 - TRBD1 TGTGCCAGCAGTTCTACGACAGGGTTTGGCTACACCTTC CASSSTTGFGYTF
TRBJ2-1 TRBV19 - TRBD1 TGTGCCAGTAGTATAAGCGGCAGGGGGACCTACAATGAGCAGTTCTTC CASSISGRGTYNEQFF
TRBJ1-4 TRBV7-3 - - TGTGCCAGCAGCTTGCAGGGTCTAACTAATGAAAAACTGTTTTTT CASSLQGLTNEKLFF
TRBJ2-1 TRBV7-3 - TRBD1 TGTGCCAGCAGCCCGACAGGGGCTATCTACAATGAGCAGTTCTTC CASSPTGAIYNEQFF
TRBJ2-5 TRBV27 - - TGTGCCAGCAGTCGCTTGGGGGGACAGAATGAGCAAGAGACCCAGTACTTC CASSRLGGQNEQETQYF
TRBJ2-1 TRBV7-9 - - TGTGCCAGCAGCTTATCAGGGTTCAGAAATGAGCAGTTCTTC CASSLSGFRNEQFF
TRBJ1-4 TRBV11-2 - - TGTGCCAGCAGCCCCCTAGTAACTAATGAAAAACTGTTTTTT CASSPLVTNEKLFF
TRBJ1-1 TRBV29-1 - - TGCAGCGTTCCCGCCCCCAGCAGGGCGAACACTGAAGCTTTCTTT CSVPAPSRANTEAFF
TRBJ2-2 TRBV10-3 once TRBD1 TGTGCCATCAGTGAGTCTAGACAGGGTGGGCCCGGGGAGCTGTTTTTT CAISESRQGGPGELFF
TRBJ2-5 TRBV3-1/TRBV3-2 - TRBD2 TGTGCCAGCACCCAAGGGAGGGGAGTGCAAGAGACCCAGTACTTC CASTQGRGVQETQYF
TRBJ2-1 TRBV2 once TRBD2 TGTGCCAGCAGTGGGGTTAGCGGGGGTGATGAGCAGTTCTTC CASSGVSGGDEQFF
TRBJ2-5 TRBV11-3 - TRBD1 TGTGCCAGCAGCCACAGGACAGGGGCAGGGGGTGAGACCCAGTACTTC CASSHRTGAGGETQYF
TRBJ2-1 TRBV5-8 - - TGTGCCAGCAGCTTTGACGGGAGCTCCTACAATGAGCAGTTCTTC CASSFDGSSYNEQFF
TRBJ2-1 TRBV19 - TRBD2 TGTGCCAGTAGTGGCTTAGCGGGCAACAATGAGCAGTTCTTC CASSGLAGNNEQFF
TRBJ2-2 TRBV5-1 - TRBD1 TGCGCCAGCAGCTTGGGCAGGGGGATCGCCGGGGAGCTGTTTTTT CASSLGRGIAGELFF
TRBJ2-2 TRBV4-3 - TRBD2 TGCGCCAGCAGCCATGTGGGGGGGACCACCGGGGAGCTGTTTTTT CASSHVGGTTGELFF
TRBJ2-3 TRBV5-1 few TRBD2 TGCGCCAGCAGCTCCCGGGAGGGAAGGTATTTT CASSSREGRYF
TRBJ2-2 TRBV7-7 - - TGTGCTAGCAGCTTAGCCGAGGGCGGCACCGGGGAGCTGTTTTTT CASSLAEGGTGELFF
TRBJ1-4 TRBV6-5 - - TGTGCCAGCAGAGGGGCTAGGGGCGAAAAACTGTTTTTT CASRGARGEKLFF
TRBJ2-3 TRBV5-6 - - TGTGCCAGCAGCTTCAGGGTAGGGCGAGCAGATACGCAGTATTTT CASSFRVGRADTQYF
TRBJ1-2 TRBV6-6 - - TGTGCCAGCAGTTACCCCGATCGGAACTATGGCTACACCTTC CASSYPDRNYGYTF
TRBJ1-6 TRBV2 - - TGTGCCAGCAGTGTCCGAGGACAAGATAATTCACCCCTCCACTTT CASSVRGQDNSPLHF
TRBJ2-3 TRBV28 - - TGTGCCAGCAGTGATCTGAGGGAGCCTTCTAGCACAGATACGCAGTATTTT CASSDLREPSSTDTQYF
TRBJ2-5 TRBV7-8 - TRBD2 TGTGCCAGCAGCCCCATGGGGGGGGTACAAGAGACCCAGTACTTC CASSPMGGVQETQYF
TRBJ1-5 TRBV5-5 - TRBD1 TGTGCCAGCAGCTTGGGGGAAGGGGGCCAAGGGCCCCAGCATTTT CASSLGEGGQGPQHF
TRBJ1-1 TRBV15 once - TGTGCCACCCGGCGGGTGAGCGCTGAAGCTTTCTTT CATRRVSAEAFF
TRBJ2-1 TRBV25-1 - TRBD1 TGTGCCAGCAGCGTATCGACAGGGACCCTCTACAATGAGCAGTTCTTC CASSVSTGTLYNEQFF
TRBJ2-7 TRBV7-3 - TRBD1 TGTGCCAGCAGCTTAAGAGGGGGCACGAGCTCCTACGAGCAGTACTTC CASSLRGGTSSYEQYF
TRBJ2-6 TRBV10-3 once - TGTGCCATCTCGGAGGGACGTCAGAGCTCTGGGGCCAACGTCCTGACTTTC CAISEGRQSSGANVLTF
TRBJ2-3 TRBV7-9 - TRBD1 TGTGCCAGCAGCTTTGGGACAGAACGGTGGTATTTT CASSFGTERWYF
TRBJ2-3 TRBV5-4 - TRBD1 TGTGCCAGCAGCCCCCGACCCCAGGGGGCAATAACAGATACGCAGTATTTT CASSPRPQGAITDTQYF